These T cell receptor beta chains were read from a single sample in a study of OX40 agonist ivuxolimab in advanced cancers. The method was immunoSEQ multiplex PCR; TCRdb's version includes in-frame clones alone and lacks a portion of them. The sample includes around 64,000 clones, approximately 88% of them seen just once. Sequenced material: CD4+ or CD8+ T cells sorted from blood, taken in a trial of the OX40 agonist ivuxolimab. The receptors stem from an adult with an advanced solid tumor such as melanoma, head and neck, liver or kidney cancer. CDR3s include the opening cysteine and the closing phenylalanine or tryptophan. The D gene is left open where the match is weak. Rows may omit the clone size; those that give it use once, few, many or a size class.

NA | TRBJ2-7 | TRBV7-9 | few | TGTGCCAGCAGTGAATGGGCTTACGAGCAGTACTTC | CASSEWAYEQYF
NA | TRBJ2-3 | TRBV5-5 | NA | TGTGCCAGCAGCCTCCGGGTAGCACTTAGCACAGATACGCAGTATTTT | CASSLRVALSTDTQYF
TRBD1 | TRBJ1-2 | TRBV7-2 | NA | TGTGCCAGCAGCTTGCAGGGGGGCGCCTATGGCTACACCTTC | CASSLQGGAYGYTF
NA | TRBJ1-2 | TRBV5-1 | NA | TGCGCCAGCTCTCCGAGGGCGGGGGAGGATGGCTACACCTTC | CASSPRAGEDGYTF
TRBD1 | TRBJ1-1 | TRBV5-1 | NA | TGCGCCAGCAGCTCCACTTGGACAGGGGGGACTGAAGCTTTCTTT | CASSSTWTGGTEAFF
NA | TRBJ2-3 | TRBV5-5 | few | TGTGCCAGCACGGCCGGGGCAGGAGATACGCAGTATTTT | CASTAGAGDTQYF
TRBD2 | TRBJ2-1 | TRBV5-1 | NA | TGCGCCAGCAGCTTGGCCACTAGCGGGAGCAGCGAGCAGTTCTTC | CASSLATSGSSEQFF
NA | TRBJ1-1 | TRBV18 | once | TGTGCCAGCTCACCACCGGGACGGAAGAACACTGAAGCTTTCTTT | CASSPPGRKNTEAFF
TRBD2 | TRBJ2-3 | TRBV5-1 | NA | TGCGCCAGCAGCTTGGCTAGCGGGACGACTAGCACAGATACGCAGTATTTT | CASSLASGTTSTDTQYF
NA | TRBJ2-7 | TRBV18 | NA | TGTGCCAGCTCACCCTCGGACGGCTACGAGCAGTACTTC | CASSPSDGYEQYF
NA | TRBJ2-7 | TRBV19 | NA | TGTGCCAGTAGTCTACACTACGGCTCCTACGAGCAGTACTTC | CASSLHYGSYEQYF
NA | TRBJ2-2 | TRBV4-3 | NA | TGCGCCAGCAGCCAAGGGACGGTGAACACCGGGGAGCTGTTTTTT | CASSQGTVNTGELFF
NA | TRBJ2-7 | TRBV11-2 | NA | TGTGCCAGCAGCCAAGGGACTTCGATGTACGAGCAGTACTTC | CASSQGTSMYEQYF
NA | TRBJ2-3 | TRBV5-1 | NA | TGCGCCAGCAGTTCTCACACGGGAGTATATGATACGCAGTATTTT | CASSSHTGVYDTQYF
NA | TRBJ2-3 | TRBV30 | NA | TGTGCCTGGAGTGTACCGATTGGCGGGGCTAGCACAGATACGCAGTATTTT | CAWSVPIGGASTDTQYF
TRBD2 | TRBJ2-7 | TRBV18 | NA | TGTGCCAGCTCACCGCAATTTAGCGGGGGAACCTACGAGCAGTACTTC | CASSPQFSGGTYEQYF
NA | TRBJ2-2 | TRBV29-1 | NA | TGCAGCGCTTTGGACACTCTTTCCGGGGAGCTGTTTTTT | CSALDTLSGELFF
NA | TRBJ1-5 | TRBV6-1 | NA | TGTGCCAGCAGTGAAGGTATATGGGGATATCAGCCCCAGCATTTT | CASSEGIWGYQPQHF